This passage covers 3 T cell receptor beta chains from one sample sequenced in a study of T cell repertoires in cytomegalovirus infection. MiXCR was run by TCRdb on the reads, yielding one entry per CDR3 protein. The top ten hold about an eighth of the sample, which has about 920,000 distinct CDR3 sequences, roughly 31% seen once. Antigens of these TCRs are unknown. Here the sequenced sample was cultured CD8+ T cells from PBMCs, taken from culture after CMV antigen stimulation. The receptors were gathered from a human donor in good health (CMV status not recorded). Some clones in this sample may be carry-over from other donors' samples.

This clonotype was seen a handful of times. CDR3: CASSSWTLETQYF. Here the CDR3 DNA reads TGTGCCAGCAGTTCCTGGACTCTGGAGACCCAGTACTTC. V gene TRBV27 combines with J gene TRBJ2-5, with D tentatively TRBD2 (5 bases). CDR1 and CDR2 from the germline V gene are MNHEY and SMNVEV (reference sequence). The CDR3 length is 13 residues. V gave up 4 bases and J gave up 5 bases, with 11 bases separating them.

This clonotype was seen many times. V gene TRBV12-3 or TRBV12-4 combines with J gene TRBJ2-2; no firm D call. The V end was cut by 8 bases, the J end by 5 bases, with 3 bases between. The CDR3 covers 10 residues. CDR3 loop: CASGTGELFF. The CDR3 bases are TGTGCCAGCGGGACCGGGGAGCTGTTTTTT.

The chain recombines TRBV18 with TRBJ1-1; D unclear. This CDR3 contains 15 residues. Trimming left V 3 bases short and J 3 bases short, with 14 bases between. Germline CDR1 is KGHSH and CDR2 is LQKENI. CDR3 residues: CASSPDYIRDTEAFF. The CDR3 DNA reads TGTGCCAGCTCACCGGACTACATTCGGGACACTGAAGCTTTCTTT. Based on the CDR3 plus reference TRBV18 and TRBJ1-1, the full variable domain is NAGVMQNPRHLVRRRGQEARLRCSPMKGHSHVYWYRQLPEEGLKFMVYLQKENIIDESGMPKERFSAEFPKEGPSILRIQQVVRGDSAAYFCASSPDYIRDTEAFFGQGTRLTVV.